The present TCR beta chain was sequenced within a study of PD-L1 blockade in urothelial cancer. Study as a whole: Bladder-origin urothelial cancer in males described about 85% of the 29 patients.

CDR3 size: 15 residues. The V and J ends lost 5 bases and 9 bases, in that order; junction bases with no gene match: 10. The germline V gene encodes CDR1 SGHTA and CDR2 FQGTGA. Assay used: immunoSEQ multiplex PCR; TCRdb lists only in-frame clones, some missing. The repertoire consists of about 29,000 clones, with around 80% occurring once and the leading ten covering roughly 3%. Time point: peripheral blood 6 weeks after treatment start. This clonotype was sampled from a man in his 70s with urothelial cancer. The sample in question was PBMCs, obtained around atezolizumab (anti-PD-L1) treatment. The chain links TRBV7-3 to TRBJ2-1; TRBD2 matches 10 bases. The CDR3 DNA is TGTGCCAGCAGCGTTCTAGCGGGGGAGAGGGTTGAGCAGTTCTTC. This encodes CASSVLAGERVEQFF.